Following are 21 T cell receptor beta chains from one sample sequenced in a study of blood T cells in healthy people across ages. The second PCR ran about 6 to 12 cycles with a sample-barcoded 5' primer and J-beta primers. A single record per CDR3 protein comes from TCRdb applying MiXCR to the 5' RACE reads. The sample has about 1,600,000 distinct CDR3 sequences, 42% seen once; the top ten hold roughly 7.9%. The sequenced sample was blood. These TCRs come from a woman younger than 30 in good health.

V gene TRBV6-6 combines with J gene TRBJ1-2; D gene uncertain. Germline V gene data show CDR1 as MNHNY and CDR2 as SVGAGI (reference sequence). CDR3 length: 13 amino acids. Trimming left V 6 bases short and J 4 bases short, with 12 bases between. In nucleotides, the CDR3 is TGTGCCAGCAGGCCCGATGGAGGCTATGGCTACACCTTC. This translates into CASRPDGGYGYTF.

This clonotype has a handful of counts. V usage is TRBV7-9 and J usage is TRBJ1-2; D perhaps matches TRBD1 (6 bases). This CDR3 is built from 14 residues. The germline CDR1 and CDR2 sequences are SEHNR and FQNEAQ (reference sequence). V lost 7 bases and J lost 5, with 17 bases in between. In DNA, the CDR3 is TGTGCCAGCAACCTCGCTGGGGGGCCGTATGGCTACACCTTC. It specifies CASNLAGGPYGYTF.

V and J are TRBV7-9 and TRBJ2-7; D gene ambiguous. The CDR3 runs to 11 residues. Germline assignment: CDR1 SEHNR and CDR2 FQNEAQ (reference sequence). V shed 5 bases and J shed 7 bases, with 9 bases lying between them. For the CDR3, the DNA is TGTGCCAGCAGCCCGGAAAATGAGCAGTACTTC. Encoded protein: CASSPENEQYF.

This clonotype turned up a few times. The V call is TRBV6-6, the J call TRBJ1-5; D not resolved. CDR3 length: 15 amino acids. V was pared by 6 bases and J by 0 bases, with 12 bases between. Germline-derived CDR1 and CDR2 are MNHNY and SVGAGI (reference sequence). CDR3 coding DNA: TGTGCCAGCAGGTCAGAGAGCTATAGCAATCAGCCCCAGCATTTT. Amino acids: CASRSESYSNQPQHF.

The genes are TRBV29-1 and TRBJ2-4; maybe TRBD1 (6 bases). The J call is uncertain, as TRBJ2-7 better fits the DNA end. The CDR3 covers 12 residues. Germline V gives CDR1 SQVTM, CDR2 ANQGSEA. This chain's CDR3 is CSAGQSSYEQYF. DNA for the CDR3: TGCAGCGCGGGACAAAGCTCCTACGAGCAGTACTTC.

The CDR3 loop is CSATRAVSYNEQFF. CDR3 nucleotide sequence: TGCAGTGCCACACGCGCAGTATCCTACAATGAGCAGTTCTTC. This chain joins TRBV20-1 and TRBJ2-1; no reliable D call. V gave up 6 bases and J gave up 1 base, with 13 bases separating them. In germline, CDR1 is DFQATT, CDR2 SNEGSKA (reference sequence). The CDR3 runs to 14 residues.

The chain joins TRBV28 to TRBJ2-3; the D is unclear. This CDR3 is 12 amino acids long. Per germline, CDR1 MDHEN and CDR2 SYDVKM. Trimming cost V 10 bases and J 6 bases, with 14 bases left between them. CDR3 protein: CATLSMGDTQYF. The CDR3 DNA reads TGTGCCACCCTATCGATGGGGGATACGCAGTATTTT.

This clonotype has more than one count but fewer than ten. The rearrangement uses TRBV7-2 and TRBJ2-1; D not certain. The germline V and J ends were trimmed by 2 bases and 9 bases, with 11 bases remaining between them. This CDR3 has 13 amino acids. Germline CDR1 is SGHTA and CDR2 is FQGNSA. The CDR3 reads CASSLSRVSEQFF. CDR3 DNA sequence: TGTGCCAGCAGCTTAAGTAGAGTTTCTGAGCAGTTCTTC. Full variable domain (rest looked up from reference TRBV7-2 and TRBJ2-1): GAGVSQSPSNKVTEKGKDVELRCDPISGHTALYWYRQSLGQGLEFLIYFQGNSAPDKSGLPSDRFSAERTGGSVSTLTIQRTQQEDSAVYLCASSLSRVSEQFFGPGTRLTVL.

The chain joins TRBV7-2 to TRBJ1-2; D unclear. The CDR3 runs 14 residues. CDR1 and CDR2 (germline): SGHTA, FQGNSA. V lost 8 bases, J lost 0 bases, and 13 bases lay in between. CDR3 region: CASASDGTNYGYTF. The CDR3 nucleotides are TGTGCCAGCGCCTCCGACGGTACTAACTATGGCTACACCTTC. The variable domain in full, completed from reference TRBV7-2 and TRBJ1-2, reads GAGVSQSPSNKVTEKGKDVELRCDPISGHTALYWYRQSLGQGLEFLIYFQGNSAPDKSGLPSDRFSAERTGGSVSTLTIQRTQQEDSAVYLCASASDGTNYGYTFGSGTRLTVV.

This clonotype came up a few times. CDR3 sequence (DNA): TGTGCCAGCACTTCTAGACTTACCAGCGGTGGCTATGGCTACACCTTC. The encoded protein is CASTSRLTSGGYGYTF. The rearrangement links TRBV28 to TRBJ1-2; D gene unclear. Trimming removed 7 bases from V and 4 bases from J, with 22 bases in between. Germline values: CDR1 MDHEN, CDR2 SYDVKM. The CDR3 runs 16 residues.

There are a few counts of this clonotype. The CDR3 is CSASLDSTTDTQYF. DNA for the CDR3: TGCAGTGCTAGTTTGGACAGTACTACAGATACGCAGTATTTT. The chain couples TRBV20-1 to TRBJ2-3; D perhaps matches TRBD1 (6 bases). The V gene's germline CDR1 is DFQATT and CDR2 SNEGSKA (reference sequence). The CDR3 covers 14 residues. The V gene lost 3 bases and the J gene lost 3 bases, with 13 bases spanning the gap.

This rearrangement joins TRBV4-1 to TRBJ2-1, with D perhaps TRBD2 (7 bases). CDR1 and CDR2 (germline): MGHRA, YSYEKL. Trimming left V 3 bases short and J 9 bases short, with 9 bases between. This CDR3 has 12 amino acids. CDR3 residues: CASSHAGAEQFF. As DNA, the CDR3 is TGCGCCAGCAGCCACGCGGGGGCTGAGCAGTTCTTC.

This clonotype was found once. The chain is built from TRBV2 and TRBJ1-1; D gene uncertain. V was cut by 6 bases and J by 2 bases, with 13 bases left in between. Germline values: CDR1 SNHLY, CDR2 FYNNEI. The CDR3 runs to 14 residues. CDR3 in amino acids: CASRGRVTNTEAFF. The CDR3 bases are TGTGCCAGCAGGGGAAGGGTGACAAACACTGAAGCTTTCTTT.

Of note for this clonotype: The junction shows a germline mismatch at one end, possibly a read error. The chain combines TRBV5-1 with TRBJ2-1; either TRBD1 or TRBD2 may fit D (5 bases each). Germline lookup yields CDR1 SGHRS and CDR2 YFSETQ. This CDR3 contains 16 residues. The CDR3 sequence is CASRAGIQGNYSEQFF. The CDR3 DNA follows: TGCGCCAGCAGGGCCGGGATTCAGGGCAACTACAGTGAGCAGTTCTTC.

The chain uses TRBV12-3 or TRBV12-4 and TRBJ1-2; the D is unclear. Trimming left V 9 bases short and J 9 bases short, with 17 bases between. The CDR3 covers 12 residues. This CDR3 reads CASTISSRSYTF. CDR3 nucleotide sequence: TGTGCCAGTACTATAAGCTCCAGGAGCTACACCTTC.

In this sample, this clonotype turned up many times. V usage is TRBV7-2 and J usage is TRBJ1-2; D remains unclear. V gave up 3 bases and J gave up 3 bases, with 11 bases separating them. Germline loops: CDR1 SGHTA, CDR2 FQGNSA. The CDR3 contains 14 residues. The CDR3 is CASSFPGAYYGYTF. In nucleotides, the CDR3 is TGTGCCAGCAGCTTCCCTGGTGCCTACTATGGCTACACCTTC.

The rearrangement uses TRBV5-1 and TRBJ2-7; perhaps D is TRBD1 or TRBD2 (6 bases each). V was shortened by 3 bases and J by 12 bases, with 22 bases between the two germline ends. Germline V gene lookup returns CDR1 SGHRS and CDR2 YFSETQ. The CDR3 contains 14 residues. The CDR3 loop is CASSWRGSEETRYF. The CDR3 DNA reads TGCGCCAGCAGCTGGAGGGGGTCCGAGGAGACCCGGTACTTC.

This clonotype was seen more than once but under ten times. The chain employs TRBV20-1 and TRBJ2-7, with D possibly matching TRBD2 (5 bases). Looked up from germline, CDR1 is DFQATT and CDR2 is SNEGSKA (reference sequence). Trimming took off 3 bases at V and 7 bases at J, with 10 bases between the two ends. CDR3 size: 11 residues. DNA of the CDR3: TGCAGTGCTAGGAGGGCCAATGAGCAGTACTTC. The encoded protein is CSARRANEQYF.

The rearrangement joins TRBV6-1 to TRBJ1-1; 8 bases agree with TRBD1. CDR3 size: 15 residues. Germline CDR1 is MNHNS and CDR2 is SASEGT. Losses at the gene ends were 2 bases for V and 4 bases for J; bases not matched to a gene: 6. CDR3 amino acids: CASSEMGQASTEAFF. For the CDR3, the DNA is TGTGCCAGCAGTGAAATGGGACAGGCCAGCACTGAAGCTTTCTTT.

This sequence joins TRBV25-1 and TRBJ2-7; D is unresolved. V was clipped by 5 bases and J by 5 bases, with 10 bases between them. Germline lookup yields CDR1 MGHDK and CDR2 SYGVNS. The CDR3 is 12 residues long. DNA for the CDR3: TGTGCCAGCAGTCCTAGAGTACACGAGCAGTACTTC. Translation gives CASSPRVHEQYF.

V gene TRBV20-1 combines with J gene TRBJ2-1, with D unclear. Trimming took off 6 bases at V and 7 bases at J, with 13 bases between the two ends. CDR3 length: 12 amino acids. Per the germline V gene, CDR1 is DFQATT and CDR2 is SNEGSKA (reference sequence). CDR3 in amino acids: CSAYSQWNEQFF. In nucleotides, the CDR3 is TGCAGTGCCTATTCCCAGTGGAATGAGCAGTTCTTC.